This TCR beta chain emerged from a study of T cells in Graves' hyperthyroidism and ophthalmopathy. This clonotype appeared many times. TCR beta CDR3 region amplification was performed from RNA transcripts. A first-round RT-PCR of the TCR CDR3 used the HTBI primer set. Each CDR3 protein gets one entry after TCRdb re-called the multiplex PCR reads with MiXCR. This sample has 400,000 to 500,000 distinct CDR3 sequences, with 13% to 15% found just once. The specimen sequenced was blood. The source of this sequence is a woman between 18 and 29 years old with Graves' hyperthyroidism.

The CDR3 coding sequence is TGTGCCACCAGTGGGGGACTAGCGGGAGTGAACAATGAGCAGTTCTTC. It yields the protein CATSGGLAGVNNEQFF. The V and J genes are TRBV24-1 and TRBJ2-1; 14 bases line up with TRBD2. Unmatched junction bases numbered 4, after V lost 5 bases and J lost 5 bases. Per germline, CDR1 KGHDR and CDR2 SFDVKD. This CDR3 comprises 16 residues.